These 32 T cell receptor beta chains share one sample of origin, sequenced in a study of T-cell reconstitution after alpha-beta-depleted transplantation in children. Using unique molecular identifiers, the investigators prepared the TCRbeta library. In TCRdb, the PCR reads were re-called with MiXCR into one record per CDR3 protein. The table has more than 200,000 distinct CDR3 sequences, roughly 8.3% seen once. The specimen comprised PBMCs, mostly from graft donor cells, sampled 360 days after TCRalphabeta/CD19-depleted stem cell transplant. Receptors originate from a male patient under 10 years old who had a stem cell transplant for acute myeloid leukemia, so the T cells may come from the graft donor.

This clonotype has at least ten counts. This chain connects TRBV10-1 to TRBJ2-3, with TRBD1 matching over 7 bases. The V and J ends lost 5 bases and 5 bases, in that order; junction bases with no gene match: 10. Germline V gene lookup returns CDR1 WNHNN and CDR2 SYGVQD (reference sequence). The CDR3 is 15 amino acids. CDR3 coding DNA: TGCGCCAGCAGTACCGGGACAGCGAGGGAAGATACGCAGTATTTT. It specifies CASSTGTAREDTQYF.

This clonotype was recorded at least ten times. The chain combines TRBV7-9 with TRBJ1-6; D gene unclear. The V gene lost 4 bases and the J gene lost 6 bases, with 13 bases spanning the gap. Germline CDR1 and CDR2: SEHNR and FQNEAQ (reference sequence). This CDR3 spans 15 amino acids. The CDR3 here is CASSSMALVNSPLHF. The DNA for the CDR3 is TGTGCCAGCAGCTCCATGGCCCTTGTTAATTCACCCCTCCACTTT.

V and J are TRBV6-2 or TRBV6-3 and TRBJ1-5, with D possibly being TRBD1 (5 bases). V was shortened by 7 bases and J by 4 bases, with 14 bases between the two germline ends. Germline V gene lookup returns CDR1 MNHEY and CDR2 SVGEGT. The CDR3 loop spans 14 amino acids. CDR3 sequence: CASILSGSNQPQHF. The CDR3 bases are TGTGCCAGCATTCTTTCAGGGTCAAATCAGCCCCAGCATTTT.

This clonotype was counted at least ten times. The chain employs TRBV7-2 and TRBJ1-6; D is unresolved. Trimming shortened V by 5 bases and J by 8 bases, and 7 bases separated the two germline ends. Germline loops: CDR1 SGHTA, CDR2 FQGNSA. The CDR3 covers 12 residues. CDR3 amino acids: CASSPGYSPLHF. CDR3 DNA: TGTGCCAGCAGCCCTGGGTATTCACCCCTCCACTTT.

This clonotype was seen many times. This sequence joins TRBV20-1 and TRBJ2-3; D is unclear. V was trimmed by 5 bases and J by 3 bases, leaving 24 bases between them. Germline CDR1 and CDR2: DFQATT and SNEGSKA (reference sequence). This CDR3 contains 17 residues. CDR3 loop: CSAFTTLRSPRTDTQYF. DNA for the CDR3: TGCAGTGCTTTCACTACCTTGCGGAGCCCTAGGACAGATACGCAGTATTTT.

This clonotype was detected many times. The chain recombines TRBV20-1 with TRBJ2-1; 9 bases agree with TRBD2. This CDR3 region has 14 residues. J was trimmed by 2 bases and V by 3 bases; bases with no gene match: 2. Looked up from germline, CDR1 is DFQATT and CDR2 is SNEGSKA (reference sequence). The CDR3 loop is CSARGGRAYNEQFF. DNA for the CDR3: TGCAGTGCTAGGGGCGGGAGGGCCTACAATGAGCAGTTCTTC.

Turning to this clonotype: This clone may be a read error of a much larger clone one base away. The rearrangement uses TRBV7-6 and TRBJ1-5; D call uncertain. The length of the CDR3 is 13 residues. Germline CDR1 and CDR2: SGHVS and FNYEAQ. The CDR3 region is CATSLAKGQPQHF. In nucleotides, the CDR3 is TGTGCCACCAGCTTAGCCAAGGGCCAGCCCCAGCATTTT.

The rearrangement joins TRBV12-3 or TRBV12-4 to TRBJ2-2; no firm D call. V was clipped by 5 bases and J by 2 bases, with 12 bases between them. The CDR3 loop spans 15 amino acids. The CDR3 protein is CASSPQSVNTGELFF. In DNA, the CDR3 is TGTGCCAGCAGTCCCCAGAGCGTAAACACCGGGGAGCTGTTTTTT.

This clonotype was detected a few times. The chain combines TRBV29-1 with TRBJ2-7; TRBD2 matches 11 bases. Germline-derived CDR1 and CDR2 are SQVTM and ANQGSEA. Losses at the gene ends were 1 base for V and 1 base for J; bases not matched to a gene: 9. The length of the CDR3 is 17 residues. This CDR3 is CSVEGIPLAGGSYEQYF. The DNA for the CDR3 is TGCAGCGTTGAAGGTATCCCGCTAGCGGGAGGTTCCTACGAGCAGTACTTC.

There are a few counts of this clonotype. V usage is TRBV7-2 and J usage is TRBJ2-7; D might be TRBD1 (6 bases). V was trimmed by 5 bases and J by 4 bases, leaving 12 bases between them. Germline CDR1 SGHTA, CDR2 FQGNSA. This CDR3 has 13 amino acids. The CDR3: CASSLGAPYEQYV. CDR3 DNA: TGTGCCAGCAGCCTGGGGGCTCCTTACGAGCAGTACGTC.

This clonotype has a count of ten or more. This chain's CDR3 is CASTRQGSSGNTIYF. The CDR3 bases are TGTGCCAGCACCCGACAGGGTTCCTCTGGAAACACCATATATTTT. The chain links TRBV12-3 or TRBV12-4 to TRBJ1-3, with 7 bases fitting TRBD1. The V gene end was trimmed by 7 bases and the J gene end by 0 bases; junction bases not matched to a gene: 6. There are 15 residues in the CDR3.

Ten or more counts support this clonotype. V gene TRBV12-3 or TRBV12-4 combines with J gene TRBJ1-3, with TRBD1 as a possible D gene (5 bases). CDR3 length: 13 amino acids. V was trimmed by 0 bases and J by 8 bases, leaving 8 bases between them. The CDR3 nucleotides are TGTGCCAGCAGTTTAGCGAGGGGACACACCATATATTTT. It specifies CASSLARGHTIYF.

This chain joins TRBV20-1 and TRBJ2-3, with 7 bases matching TRBD1. The CDR3 sequence is 14 residues long. Germline lookup yields CDR1 DFQATT and CDR2 SNEGSKA (reference sequence). Trimming removed 6 bases from V and 3 bases from J; junction bases left unmatched: 9. The CDR3 coding sequence is TGCAGTGCCTACGAAGGGGGCCTGACAGATACGCAGTATTTT. Translated, it gives CSAYEGGLTDTQYF.

The rearrangement uses TRBV5-1 and TRBJ1-2; D might be TRBD1 (6 bases). V lost 4 bases, J lost 3 bases, and 16 bases lay in between. Germline lookup yields CDR1 SGHRS and CDR2 YFSETQ. The CDR3 consists of 15 residues. The CDR3 sequence: CASSDTGWYDYGYTF. As DNA, the CDR3 is TGCGCCAGCAGCGACACAGGGTGGTATGACTATGGCTACACCTTC.

This clonotype was seen a few times. V is TRBV7-3 and J is TRBJ2-2; tentatively, D is TRBD1 (7 bases). CDR3 length: 15 residues. Germline CDR1 and CDR2: SGHTA and FQGTGA. V lost 5 bases to trimming and J lost 7 bases, with 17 bases between them. CDR3 DNA sequence: TGTGCCAGCAGCCTAGGGGGCGCGGGGTTCGGGGAGCTGTTTTTT. Residues: CASSLGGAGFGELFF.

This rearrangement joins TRBV7-8 to TRBJ2-2; D may match TRBD1 or TRBD2 (5 bases each). This CDR3 region has 17 residues. V was pared by 3 bases and J by 2 bases, with 16 bases between. Germline V gives CDR1 SGHVS, CDR2 FQNEAQ. Here the CDR3 reads CASSLDMSGLNTGELFF. The CDR3 nucleotides are TGTGCCAGCAGCTTGGACATGAGCGGACTTAACACCGGGGAGCTGTTTTTT. Complete variable domain (other parts from reference TRBV7-8 and TRBJ2-2): GAGVSQSPRYKVAKRGQDVALRCDPISGHVSLFWYQQALGQGPEFLTYFQNEAQLDKSGLPSDRFFAERPEGSVSTLKIQRTQQEDSAVYLCASSLDMSGLNTGELFFGEGSRLTVL.

The V and J genes are TRBV2 and TRBJ2-5; TRBD2 might be the D (6 bases). Germline CDR1 is SNHLY and CDR2 is FYNNEI. The CDR3 runs to 15 residues. Trimming pared 2 bases from V and 5 bases from J, leaving 15 bases between. The CDR3 loop is CASSETYGTRETQYF. The CDR3 nucleotides are TGTGCCAGCAGTGAAACTTATGGGACTCGGGAGACCCAGTACTTC.

In the case of this clonotype: A much larger clone differs from this one at a single base, so this may be a read error. The chain has TRBV11-2 and TRBJ2-1; D call uncertain. The CDR3 consists of 13 residues. Germline V gives CDR1 SGHAT, CDR2 FQNNGV. V was pared by 5 bases and J by 8 bases, with 13 bases between. CDR3 sequence (DNA): TGTGCCAGCAGCCGTACTTGGGGTCATGAGCAGTTCTTC. Translation: CASSRTWGHEQFF.

CDR3 in DNA: TGCAGTGCTAGAAAGGACGGGCAAGAGACCCAGTACTTC. Translated, it gives CSARKDGQETQYF. V usage is TRBV20-1 and J usage is TRBJ2-5; unclear D gene. The germline V gene has CDR1 DFQATT and CDR2 SNEGSKA (reference sequence). This CDR3 region has 13 residues. The V and J ends lost 2 bases and 2 bases respectively, with 9 bases between them.

Many counts were recorded for this clonotype. The chain carries TRBV11-3 and TRBJ2-3; 12 bases match TRBD2. CDR1 and CDR2 (germline): SGHNT, YENEEA. The CDR3 loop spans 17 amino acids. V gave up 3 bases and J gave up 0 bases; unmatched junction bases: 4. The CDR3: CASSLPGLAGSTDTQYF. The CDR3 DNA is TGTGCCAGCAGCTTGCCCGGACTAGCGGGAAGCACAGATACGCAGTATTTT.

This clonotype has a count of ten or more. The chain combines TRBV10-3 with TRBJ2-5; 7 positions agree with TRBD1. This CDR3 comprises 12 residues. V gave up 10 bases and J gave up 2 bases; unmatched junction bases: 4. The V gene's germline CDR1 is ENHRY and CDR2 SYGVKD. CDR3 DNA: TGTGCCACAGGGACAGCTCAAGAGACCCAGTACTTC. Translated: CATGTAQETQYF.

The rearrangement uses TRBV20-1 and TRBJ1-6; possible D gene TRBD1, 6 bases. CDR3 length: 15 residues. Germline assignment: CDR1 DFQATT and CDR2 SNEGSKA (reference sequence). The ends were cut back, 6 bases at V and 4 bases at J, with 16 bases in the middle. The CDR3 coding sequence is TGCAGTGCGCTGCTAGGGGGGCGATATAATTCACCCCTCCACTTT. This translates into CSALLGGRYNSPLHF.

The chain uses TRBV20-1 and TRBJ2-3; 9 bases map to TRBD2. Germline V lookup: CDR1 DFQATT, CDR2 SNEGSKA (reference sequence). The junction had 5 bases not matched to a gene; V was cut back by 1 base and J by 0 bases. The CDR3 loop spans 16 amino acids. In DNA form, the CDR3 reads TGCAGTGCTAGAGGACTAGCGGAGTCTAGCACAGATACGCAGTATTTT. Its protein product is CSARGLAESSTDTQYF.

This clonotype was recorded a few times. The chain carries TRBV5-1 and TRBJ2-1; unclear D gene. Per germline, CDR1 SGHRS and CDR2 YFSETQ. The CDR3 totals 13 residues. V lost 5 bases to trimming and J lost 12 bases, with 18 bases between them. For the CDR3, the DNA is TGCGCCAGCAGACCCGGACCGCCTGTTGGGCAGTTCTTC. The encoded protein is CASRPGPPVGQFF.

This clonotype was recorded many times. This chain joins TRBV20-1 and TRBJ1-1; D may be TRBD1 (5 bases). From germline, CDR1 is DFQATT and CDR2 SNEGSKA (reference sequence). The CDR3 length is 14 residues. V lost 1 base and J lost 0, with 9 bases in between. DNA for the CDR3: TGCAGTGCTAGAGCCGGGACCGTGAACACTGAAGCTTTCTTT. Amino acid sequence: CSARAGTVNTEAFF.

The CDR3 coding sequence is TGCAGCGTTGTTAGTCTCGGACTAGAGTCCTACGAGCAGTACTTC. Translating gives CSVVSLGLESYEQYF. This chain uses TRBV29-1 with TRBJ2-7; 7 nucleotides align to TRBD2. V lost 4 bases and J lost 1; bases outside the gene matches: 10. From germline, CDR1 is SQVTM and CDR2 ANQGSEA. This CDR3 is 15 amino acids long.

This clonotype was counted a few times. The chain employs TRBV20-1 and TRBJ1-3; the D is unclear. V was cut by 0 bases and J by 2 bases, with 8 bases left in between. CDR1 DFQATT and CDR2 SNEGSKA come from the germline V gene (reference sequence). The CDR3 runs to 14 residues. This chain's CDR3 is CSARDLAAGNTIYF. Here the CDR3 DNA reads TGCAGTGCTAGAGATTTGGCAGCTGGAAACACCATATATTTT.

This clonotype was counted between two and nine times. The V call is TRBV10-3, the J call TRBJ2-7, with D perhaps TRBD1 (5 bases). The germline V gene has CDR1 ENHRY and CDR2 SYGVKD. The CDR3 is 14 residues long. The V end lost 4 bases, the J end lost 2 bases, and 12 bases lay between the germline ends. The CDR3 here is CAISVRTNTYEQYF. The CDR3 DNA is TGTGCCATCAGTGTTAGGACAAACACCTACGAGCAGTACTTC.

This clonotype was detected a few times. This chain joins TRBV7-9 and TRBJ1-4; D is uncertain. The CDR3 has 16 residues. V lost 5 bases, J lost 7 bases, and 20 bases lay in between. The germline gives CDR1 SEHNR, CDR2 FQNEAQ (reference sequence). The CDR3 coding sequence is TGTGCCAGCAGCCTCCCCGGAGTCACCGAAAGTGAAAAACTGTTTTTT. Protein: CASSLPGVTESEKLFF.

This clonotype has just a few counts. The V and J genes are TRBV4-3 and TRBJ2-3; D perhaps matches TRBD1 (6 bases). V was pared by 3 bases and J by 0 bases, with 10 bases between. Germline V gene data show CDR1 as LGHNA and CDR2 as YSLEER. The CDR3 consists of 15 residues. The DNA for the CDR3 is TGCGCCAGCAGCCAGCCGACAGGTAGCACAGATACGCAGTATTTT. Encoded protein: CASSQPTGSTDTQYF.

In this sample, this clonotype turned up many times. The chain carries TRBV7-9 and TRBJ2-7; the match to TRBD2 covers 13 bases. The germline V gene has CDR1 SEHNR and CDR2 FQNEAQ (reference sequence). CDR3 length equals 17 residues. Trimming at V came to 1 base and at J to 6 bases, leaving 9 bases not matched to a gene. CDR3 sequence (DNA): TGTGCCAGCAGCTTAGGTGGCGGGACTAGCGGGACGTTCGAGCAGTACTTC. It specifies CASSLGGGTSGTFEQYF.

This clonotype appeared once. The chain combines TRBV5-1 with TRBJ2-7, with TRBD2 identical over 12 bases. The CDR3 is 15 residues long. The germline V gene encodes CDR1 SGHRS and CDR2 YFSETQ. V lost 0 bases to trimming and J lost 3 bases; unmatched junction nucleotides: 1. The CDR3 here is CASSLETSGSYEQYF. CDR3 nucleotide sequence: TGCGCCAGCAGCTTGGAGACTAGCGGGAGCTACGAGCAGTACTTC.